The sequence of this TCR beta chain was determined in a study of cytomegalovirus exposure and HLA in healthy donors. Study details: Genetic ancestry analysis placed 81% of the 400 or so donors that were genotyped in the Caucasian-associated cluster. Study observations and caveats: In vitro checks showed that a few CMV-associated chains really do target CMV antigens. About 87% or about 30% of the time was how often most TCR beta V segments were productive, according to an earlier analysis. Most TCR sequences showed up rarely, but some public TCRs showed up in many donors.

The PCR employed 60 Vbeta primers together with 13 Jbeta primers. The repertoire was sequenced with immunoSEQ multiplex PCR; TCRdb's copy has only in-frame clones and lacks some. In the table there are 150,000 to 200,000 clones, roughly 80% of which are singletons. With respect to this clone: Its matching antigen is unknown.

This CDR3 is 16 amino acids long. Germline V CDR1 and CDR2: MNHEY, SVGAGI. Trimming removed 2 bases from V and 0 bases from J, with 12 bases in between. The J gene is TRBJ2-3, the V gene TRBV6-5; D remains unclear. Sequencing was carried out using PBMCs. This sequence was found in a male donor in good health and CMV-seronegative. The chain's CDR3 is CASSYAQVWSTDTQYF. CDR3 nucleotide sequence: TGTGCCAGCAGTTACGCTCAGGTTTGGAGCACAGATACGCAGTATTTT.